The 12 T cell receptor beta chains reported below all come from one sample, sequenced in a study of blood T cells in healthy people across ages. The second PCR ran about 7 to 12 cycles with a sample-barcoded 5' primer and J-beta primers. From the 5' RACE reads, TCRdb called clonotypes with MiXCR, one entry per CDR3 protein. The sample lists over 1,300,000 distinct CDR3 sequences, 55% to 75% occurring once. The specimen sequenced was blood. The receptors originated from a man between 18 and 35 years old in good health.

The chain links TRBV27 to TRBJ2-1; 8 bases are a match to TRBD2. This CDR3 contains 14 residues. Germline CDR1 reads MNHEY; CDR2 reads SMNVEV (reference sequence). Trimming cost V 6 bases and J 8 bases; bases outside gene matches: 9. As DNA, the CDR3 is TGTGCCAGCAGAACCGGGACTAGTAGTTATGAGCAGTTCTTC. Translation gives CASRTGTSSYEQFF.

The chain couples TRBV4-1 to TRBJ2-2, with 10 bases identical to TRBD1. There are 15 residues in the CDR3. Germline V gives CDR1 MGHRA, CDR2 YSYEKL. V was pared by 4 bases and J by 6 bases, with 5 bases of the junction left unmatched. Written as DNA, the CDR3 is TGCGCCAGCAGCCGGGGACAGGGGAGCGCCGGGGAGCTGTTTTTT. This codes for CASSRGQGSAGELFF.

The chain carries TRBV6-1 and TRBJ2-1; possible D gene TRBD2, 6 bases. Germline CDR1 reads MNHNS; CDR2 reads SASEGT. Deletions cut 0 bases from V and 3 bases from J, with 12 bases between. The CDR3 is 16 amino acids. CDR3: CASSEATGLVYNEQFF. The CDR3 bases are TGTGCCAGCAGTGAAGCGACGGGACTGGTCTACAATGAGCAGTTCTTC.

This sequence joins TRBV6-2 or TRBV6-3 and TRBJ2-7; D assignment may be TRBD1 or TRBD2 (5 bases each). This CDR3 contains 14 residues. The germline V and J ends were trimmed by 0 bases and 5 bases, with 11 bases remaining between them. Looked up from germline, CDR1 is MNHEY and CDR2 is SVGEGT. CDR3 loop: CASSYSGVLHEQYF. The CDR3 region has the DNA TGTGCCAGCAGTTACTCGGGGGTTCTCCACGAGCAGTACTTC.

The rearrangement links TRBV21-1 to TRBJ2-5; the table's D gene call, TRBD1, was not cross checked with the DNA. TRBV21-1 is termed a pseudogene. The CDR3 spans 15 residues. The DNA for the CDR3 is TGTGCCAGCAGCCCAGGGCTCCAGGCCCAAGAGACCCAGTACTTC. Protein sequence: CASSPGLQAQETQYF.

The chain uses TRBV29-1 and TRBJ2-1, with TRBD2 matching over 11 bases. Germline trimming cut 6 bases from V and 9 bases from J; bases unmatched to any gene: 10. Germline V gene lookup returns CDR1 SQVTM and CDR2 ANQGSEA. The length of the CDR3 is 14 residues. CDR3 sequence: CSVRTGGTSGEQFF. CDR3 in DNA: TGCAGCGTCCGCACGGGGGGGACTAGCGGTGAGCAGTTCTTC.

This chain connects TRBV6-1 to TRBJ1-5; 9 bases are shared with TRBD1. CDR1 MNHNS and CDR2 SASEGT come from the germline V gene. The CDR3 is made up of 15 amino acids. V lost 3 bases to trimming and J lost 6 bases; unmatched junction nucleotides: 6. This chain's CDR3 is CASSDMGQGFQPQHF. In nucleotides, the CDR3 is TGTGCCAGCAGTGATATGGGACAGGGATTTCAGCCCCAGCATTTT.

J is TRBJ2-2 and V is TRBV3-1, with D unresolved. The germline gives CDR1 LGHDT, CDR2 YNNKEL (reference sequence). Deletions cut 2 bases from V and 4 bases from J, with 11 bases between. CDR3 length equals 15 residues. The CDR3 DNA is TGTGCCAGCAGCCAAACTGGCCAGGCCACCGGGGAGCTGTTTTTT. This translates into CASSQTGQATGELFF. The whole variable domain, filled in from reference TRBV3-1 and TRBJ2-2, reads DTAVSQTPKYLVTQMGNDKSIKCEQNLGHDTMYWYKQDSKKFLKIMFSYNNKELIINETVPNRFSPKSPDKAHLNLHINSLELGDSAVYFCASSQTGQATGELFFGEGSRLTVL.

The chain recombines TRBV10-2 with TRBJ2-1; D may be TRBD1 (6 bases). The CDR3 totals 13 residues. Germline lookup yields CDR1 WSHSY and CDR2 SAAADI. The V end was cut by 7 bases, the J end by 8 bases, with 15 bases between. CDR3 region: CASTRGIGDEQFF. For the CDR3, the DNA is TGCGCCAGCACCAGGGGAATCGGCGATGAGCAGTTCTTC.

The V call is TRBV4-2, the J call TRBJ2-7; a weak D match, TRBD2 (7 bases). Deletions cut 3 bases from V and 5 bases from J, with 17 bases between. Looked up from germline, CDR1 is LGHNA and CDR2 is YNFKEQ. The CDR3 totals 15 residues. The CDR3 sequence: CASSQFEGGFDEQYF. CDR3 DNA sequence: TGTGCCAGCAGCCAGTTCGAGGGGGGGTTCGACGAGCAGTACTTC.

This chain uses TRBV29-1 with TRBJ2-3, with D possibly TRBD2 on 7 matching bases. The CDR3 runs to 17 residues. V lost 1 base and J 0 bases, leaving 17 bases between the germline ends. Germline V gene data show CDR1 as SQVTM and CDR2 as ANQGSEA. CDR3 residues: CSVEGDRRDYSTDTQYF. In nucleotides, the CDR3 is TGCAGCGTTGAAGGCGACAGGAGGGACTATAGCACAGATACGCAGTATTTT.

The J gene is TRBJ1-1, the V gene TRBV5-1, with a weak D call TRBD1 (5 bases). This CDR3 is built from 12 residues. The germline V and J ends were trimmed by 5 bases and 5 bases, with 10 bases remaining between them. Per the germline V gene, CDR1 is SGHRS and CDR2 is YFSETQ. The CDR3 loop is CASRLQGTEAFF. CDR3 DNA sequence: TGCGCCAGCAGGTTGCAGGGAACTGAAGCTTTCTTT.